This TCR beta chain was captured in a study of cytomegalovirus exposure and HLA in healthy donors. Study results and limitations: Altogether, 150 to 200 TCR beta chains were recorded as cytomegalovirus-associated. In a later analysis, an Asian-associated ancestry cluster reportedly showed fewer N-insertions than the approximately 610-donor mean.

PCR involved 60 Vbeta and 13 Jbeta primers. The method was immunoSEQ multiplex PCR; TCRdb's version includes in-frame clones alone and lacks a portion of them. The sample includes about 250,000 clones, 72% seen only once; the top ten take under 2.5%. The CDR3 covers 15 residues. The germline CDR1 and CDR2 sequences are SEHNR and FQNEAQ (reference sequence). V was shortened by 6 bases and J by 3 bases, with 16 bases between the two germline ends. Regarding this clone: What it binds is not known.

The sample consisted of PBMCs. This chain links TRBV7-9 with TRBJ2-3; TRBD1 might be the D (6 bases). The origin of this receptor is a female donor in good health and CMV-seronegative. For the CDR3, the DNA is TGTGCCAGCAGTCTTACGTACACAGGGACAGATACGCAGTATTTT. Translation: CASSLTYTGTDTQYF.